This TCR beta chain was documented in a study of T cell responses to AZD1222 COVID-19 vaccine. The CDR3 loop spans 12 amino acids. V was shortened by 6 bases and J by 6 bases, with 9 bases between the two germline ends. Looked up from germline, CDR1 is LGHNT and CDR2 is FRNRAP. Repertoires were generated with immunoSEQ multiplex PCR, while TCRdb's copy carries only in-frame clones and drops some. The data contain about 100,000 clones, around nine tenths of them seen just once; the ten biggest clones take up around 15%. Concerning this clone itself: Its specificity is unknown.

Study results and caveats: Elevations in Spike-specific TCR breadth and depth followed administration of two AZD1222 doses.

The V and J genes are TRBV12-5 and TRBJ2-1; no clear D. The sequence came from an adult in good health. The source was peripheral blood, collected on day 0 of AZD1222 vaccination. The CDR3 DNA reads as TGTGCTAGTGGCAACTTCATCAATGAGCAGTTCTTC. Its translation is CASGNFINEQFF.